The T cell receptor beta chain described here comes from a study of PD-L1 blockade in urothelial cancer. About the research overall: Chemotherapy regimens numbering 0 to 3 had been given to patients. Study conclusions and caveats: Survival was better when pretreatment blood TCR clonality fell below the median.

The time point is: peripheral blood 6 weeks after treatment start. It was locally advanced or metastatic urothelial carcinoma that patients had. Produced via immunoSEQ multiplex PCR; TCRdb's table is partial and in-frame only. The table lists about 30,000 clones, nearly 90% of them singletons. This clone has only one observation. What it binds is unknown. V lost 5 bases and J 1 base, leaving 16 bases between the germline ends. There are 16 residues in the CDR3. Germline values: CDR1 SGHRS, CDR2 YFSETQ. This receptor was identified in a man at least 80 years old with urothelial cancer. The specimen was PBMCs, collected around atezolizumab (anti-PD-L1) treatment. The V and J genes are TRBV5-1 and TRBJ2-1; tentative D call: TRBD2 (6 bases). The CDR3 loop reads CASSRTAGGSYNEQFF. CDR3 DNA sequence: TGCGCCAGCAGTCGTACGGCCGGGGGTTCCTACAATGAGCAGTTCTTC. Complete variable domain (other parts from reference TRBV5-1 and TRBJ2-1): KAGVTQTPRYLIKTRGQQVTLSCSPISGHRSVSWYQQTPGQGLQFLFEYFSETQRNKGNFPGRFSGRQFSNSRSEMNVSTLELGDSALYLCASSRTAGGSYNEQFFGPGTRLTVL.